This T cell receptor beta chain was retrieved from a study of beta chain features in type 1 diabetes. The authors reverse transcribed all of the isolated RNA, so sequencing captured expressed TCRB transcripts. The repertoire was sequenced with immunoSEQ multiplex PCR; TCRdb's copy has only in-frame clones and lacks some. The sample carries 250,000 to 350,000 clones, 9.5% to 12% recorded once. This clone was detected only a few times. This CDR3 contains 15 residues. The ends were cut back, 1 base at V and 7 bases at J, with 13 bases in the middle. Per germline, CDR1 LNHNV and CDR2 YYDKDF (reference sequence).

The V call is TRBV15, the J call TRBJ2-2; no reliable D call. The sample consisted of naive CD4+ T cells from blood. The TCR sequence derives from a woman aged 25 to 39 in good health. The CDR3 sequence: CATSRGLELHGELFF. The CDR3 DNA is TGTGCCACCAGCAGAGGGCTGGAGCTCCACGGGGAGCTGTTTTTT.